These 16 T cell receptor beta chains were sequenced from one sample in a study of graft-versus-host responses after intestinal transplantation. Produced via immunoSEQ multiplex PCR; TCRdb's table is partial and in-frame only. This sample carries about 99,000 clones, just under 95% of them seen once, and the ten largest clones take roughly 0.069%. The antigens for these receptors are not known. The starting material was unstimulated CD8+ T cells sorted from spleen or lymph node cells, obtained before transplant. The receptors were gathered from a human donor who was the organ donor for an intestinal transplant.

This chain uses TRBV5-1 with TRBJ2-1; 10 bases fit TRBD2. The CDR3 totals 16 residues. The germline CDR1 and CDR2 sequences are SGHRS and YFSETQ. The ends lost 4 bases at V and 5 bases at J; junction bases unmatched: 9. The chain's CDR3 is CASSRRWTSGDNEQFF. As DNA, the CDR3 is TGCGCCAGCAGCAGACGCTGGACTAGCGGAGACAATGAGCAGTTCTTC. The complete variable domain, with remaining parts taken from reference TRBV5-1 and TRBJ2-1, reads KAGVTQTPRYLIKTRGQQVTLSCSPISGHRSVSWYQQTPGQGLQFLFEYFSETQRNKGNFPGRFSGRQFSNSRSEMNVSTLELGDSALYLCASSRRWTSGDNEQFFGPGTRLTVL.

This clone showed up just once. CDR3 protein: CASRPARNTEAFF. DNA for the CDR3: TGTGCCAGCAGACCCGCCAGGAACACTGAAGCTTTCTTT. The chain recombines TRBV7-9 with TRBJ1-1, with no clear D. Germline CDR1 is SEHNR and CDR2 is FQNEAQ (reference sequence). V dropped 6 bases and J dropped 1 base, with 9 bases sitting between them. The CDR3 runs 13 residues.

The chain has TRBV19 and TRBJ1-2; 9 positions agree with TRBD1. The V gene's germline CDR1 is LNHDA and CDR2 SQIVND (reference sequence). The CDR3 runs 16 residues. V shed 5 bases, J shed 7 bases, and the junction held 14 bases outside the gene matches. This CDR3 reads CASSSTGTGYAGGYTF. The CDR3 DNA sequence: TGTGCCAGTAGTTCGACCGGGACAGGGTATGCGGGTGGCTACACCTTC. Supplemented by reference TRBV19 and TRBJ1-2, the full variable domain reads DGGITQSPKYLFRKEGQNVTLSCEQNLNHDAMYWYRQDPGQGLRLIYYSQIVNDFQKGDIAEGYSVSREKKESFPLTVTSAQKNPTAFYLCASSSTGTGYAGGYTFGSGTRLTVV.

This clone was seen more than once but under ten times. The gene calls are TRBV5-6 and TRBJ2-7; no clear D gene. V was cut by 2 bases and J by 2 bases, with 11 bases left in between. The CDR3 loop spans 14 amino acids. Germline loops: CDR1 SGHDT, CDR2 YYEEEE. For the CDR3, the DNA is TGTGCCAGCAGCTTTTTCAGGTCCACCTACGAGCAGTACTTC. It is translated as CASSFFRSTYEQYF.

The chain has TRBV7-8 and TRBJ2-7; D is possibly TRBD1 (6 bases). V was shortened by 5 bases and J by 5 bases, with 16 bases between the two germline ends. The germline CDR1 and CDR2 sequences are SGHVS and FQNEAQ. The CDR3 totals 14 residues. Written as DNA, the CDR3 is TGTGCCAGCAGCACGAACATGGGGGCCCACGAGCAGTACTTC. The encoded protein is CASSTNMGAHEQYF.

The V gene is TRBV4-2, the J gene TRBJ1-1; 7 bases line up with TRBD1. This CDR3 contains 14 residues. Trimming cost V 2 bases and J 5 bases; bases outside gene matches: 5. The germline CDR1 and CDR2 sequences are LGHNA and YNFKEQ. CDR3 nucleotide sequence: TGTGCCAGCAGCCAAAACAGGGGTTGGACTGAAGCTTTCTTT. Encoded protein: CASSQNRGWTEAFF.

The chain carries TRBV4-1 and TRBJ2-5, with 10 nucleotides matching TRBD2. This CDR3 spans 15 amino acids. Germline lookup yields CDR1 MGHRA and CDR2 YSYEKL. J gave up 4 bases and V 5 bases, and 7 bases lay outside the gene matches. CDR3 sequence (DNA): TGCGCCAGCAGCATCCGGAGACTAGCGGGAGAGACCCAGTACTTC. It codes for CASSIRRLAGETQYF.

The chain recombines TRBV27 with TRBJ2-1; the match to TRBD2 covers 9 bases. The CDR3 has 15 residues. Germline V gives CDR1 MNHEY, CDR2 SMNVEV (reference sequence). Trimming removed 6 bases from V and 3 bases from J; junction bases left unmatched: 6. The CDR3 loop is CASSPVSGSYNEQFF. In DNA form, the CDR3 reads TGTGCCAGCAGCCCAGTTAGCGGGAGCTACAATGAGCAGTTCTTC.

V and J are TRBV19 and TRBJ1-2, with 10 bases matching TRBD1. The CDR3 spans 15 residues. Germline trimming cut 6 bases from V and 0 bases from J; bases unmatched to any gene: 4. The germline gives CDR1 LNHDA, CDR2 SQIVND (reference sequence). CDR3 amino acids: CASRTTGGPNYGYTF. The CDR3 DNA reads TGTGCCAGTAGGACGACAGGGGGCCCTAACTATGGCTACACCTTC.

This rearrangement joins TRBV27 to TRBJ2-3; D may be TRBD1 (5 bases). This CDR3 has 14 amino acids. Trimming took off 3 bases at V and 3 bases at J, with 10 bases between the two ends. Germline V gene lookup returns CDR1 MNHEY and CDR2 SMNVEV (reference sequence). The CDR3 loop is CASSLGLWTDTQYF. DNA of the CDR3: TGTGCCAGCAGTTTGGGGCTTTGGACAGATACGCAGTATTTT.

The chain couples TRBV19 to TRBJ2-3; perhaps TRBD2 as D (7 bases). The length of the CDR3 is 16 residues. Germline CDR1 LNHDA, CDR2 SQIVND (reference sequence). Trimming pared 7 bases from V and 6 bases from J, leaving 23 bases between. The CDR3 here is CASTRSVGGAGDTQYF. The CDR3 coding sequence is TGTGCCAGTACCCGATCGGTGGGGGGGGCCGGCGATACGCAGTATTTT. The whole variable domain, remainder taken from reference TRBV19 and TRBJ2-3, is DGGITQSPKYLFRKEGQNVTLSCEQNLNHDAMYWYRQDPGQGLRLIYYSQIVNDFQKGDIAEGYSVSREKKESFPLTVTSAQKNPTAFYLCASTRSVGGAGDTQYFGPGTRLTVL.

The rearrangement joins TRBV10-1 to TRBJ2-2, with 12 bases that match TRBD2. The CDR3 covers 17 residues. V trimming: 1 base; J trimming: 6 bases; junction bases outside the gene matches: 6. Germline lookup yields CDR1 WNHNN and CDR2 SYGVQD (reference sequence). The CDR3 spells CASSEFVLAGGPGELFF. In DNA form, the CDR3 reads TGCGCCAGCAGTGAGTTCGTACTAGCGGGAGGTCCCGGGGAGCTGTTTTTT.

The chain employs TRBV5-8 and TRBJ2-1; D not certain. Germline V gives CDR1 SGHTS, CDR2 YDEGEE. V was shortened by 1 base and J by 0 bases, with 11 bases between the two germline ends. This CDR3 comprises 16 residues. The CDR3 DNA sequence: TGTGCCAGCAGCTTGTATCGATCGAGCTCCTACAATGAGCAGTTCTTC. Protein product: CASSLYRSSSYNEQFF.

This clone appeared a few times. The chain employs TRBV27 and TRBJ1-2, with 9 bases identical to TRBD1. With V trimmed by 6 bases and J by 5 bases, 7 bases remained unmatched. The V gene's germline CDR1 is MNHEY and CDR2 SMNVEV (reference sequence). The CDR3 is 14 residues long. CDR3 coding DNA: TGTGCCAGCAGGGTGACAGGGGGATCTTATGGCTACACCTTC. It encodes CASRVTGGSYGYTF.

CDR3 protein: CASSTQTGGAGGYTF. CDR3 in DNA: TGCGCCAGCAGCACCCAGACAGGGGGCGCGGGTGGCTACACCTTC. The chain uses TRBV5-1 and TRBJ1-2, with 10 bases aligning to TRBD1. Germline assignment: CDR1 SGHRS and CDR2 YFSETQ. The CDR3 length is 15 residues. Trimming at V came to 4 bases and at J to 7 bases, leaving 10 bases not matched to a gene.

The V gene is TRBV5-8, the J gene TRBJ2-1; 8 bases fit TRBD2. Looked up from germline, CDR1 is SGHTS and CDR2 is YDEGEE. The CDR3 has 15 amino acids. V was pared by 4 bases and J by 1 base, with 4 bases of the junction left unmatched. DNA of the CDR3: TGTGCCAGCAGCCCCACTAGCGGATCCTACAATGAGCAGTTCTTC. This encodes CASSPTSGSYNEQFF.